This T cell receptor (beta chain) is from a study of blood T cell repertoires in COVID-19. In germline, CDR1 is SGDLS, CDR2 YYNGEE. The germline V and J ends were trimmed by 0 bases and 7 bases, with 8 bases remaining between them. CDR3 length equals 14 residues. This clone was recorded once. TCRdb's table, derived via immunoSEQ multiplex PCR, lists solely in-frame clones and lacks some. The table has about 110,000 clones, around 81% seen once; the top ten hold 4% to 4.5%. The sample comprised peripheral blood. The clonotype was recovered from a woman aged 65 to 85 with acute or convalescent COVID-19. This rearrangement joins TRBV9 to TRBJ1-6; a possible D gene is TRBD1 (5 bases). The CDR3 sequence is CASSVEGENSPLHF. The CDR3 DNA is TGTGCCAGCAGCGTAGAAGGGGAAAATTCACCCCTCCACTTT.